This passage covers 26 T cell receptor beta chains from one sample sequenced in a study of blood T cell repertoires in COVID-19. Assay used: immunoSEQ multiplex PCR; TCRdb lists only in-frame clones, some missing. The sample lists just over 350,000 clones, 80% to 90% seen once, with around 7.5% in the top ten. The sequenced sample was peripheral blood. These receptors all come from an older woman with COVID-19, enrolled during active disease.

Here the CDR3 reads CASSFRQGEAFF. CDR3 DNA: TGTGCCAGCAGCTTTAGACAGGGTGAAGCTTTCTTT. This chain connects TRBV7-8 to TRBJ1-1, with 7 positions matching TRBD1. The CDR3 spans 12 residues. V lost 3 bases and J lost 7; bases outside the gene matches: 2. Per germline, CDR1 SGHVS and CDR2 FQNEAQ.

This clone appeared a few times. The chain couples TRBV9 to TRBJ1-2; tentatively, D is TRBD1 (6 bases). Deletions cut 6 bases from V and 4 bases from J, with 10 bases between. This CDR3 is 12 amino acids long. Germline V CDR1 and CDR2: SGDLS, YYNGEE. The CDR3 loop reads CASNRDTYGYTF. The DNA for the CDR3 is TGTGCCAGCAACCGGGACACCTATGGCTACACCTTC.

V gene TRBV19 combines with J gene TRBJ2-7; 11 bases are a match to TRBD1. There are 15 residues in the CDR3. The J segment lost 3 bases and the V segment lost 4 bases, leaving 5 bases of the junction unmatched. From germline, CDR1 is LNHDA and CDR2 SQIVND (reference sequence). The CDR3 loop is CASSTGTGGNYEQYF. The DNA for the CDR3 is TGTGCCAGTAGTACCGGGACAGGGGGTAACTACGAGCAGTACTTC.

This clone was detected a few times. V usage is TRBV4-2 and J usage is TRBJ1-3; D call uncertain. The germline V gene encodes CDR1 LGHNA and CDR2 YNFKEQ. V shed 0 bases and J shed 1 base, with 7 bases lying between them. The CDR3 length is 15 residues. The CDR3, as DNA: TGTGCCAGCAGCCAAGATCTGCAGTCTGGAAACACCATATATTTT. Translation gives CASSQDLQSGNTIYF.

V gene TRBV18 combines with J gene TRBJ2-1; the D gene is possibly TRBD2 (6 bases). V gave up 2 bases and J gave up 0 bases, with 8 bases separating them. In germline, CDR1 is KGHSH, CDR2 LQKENI. CDR3 length equals 15 residues. The CDR3 DNA follows: TGTGCCAGCTCACCAGGGAGGAGCTCCTACAATGAGCAGTTCTTC. This sequence encodes CASSPGRSSYNEQFF. The full variable domain, with the rest looked up from reference TRBV18 and TRBJ2-1, is NAGVMQNPRHLVRRRGQEARLRCSPMKGHSHVYWYRQLPEEGLKFMVYLQKENIIDESGMPKERFSAEFPKEGPSILRIQQVVRGDSAAYFCASSPGRSSYNEQFFGPGTRLTVL.

The rearrangement uses TRBV27 and TRBJ1-1, with a weak D call TRBD1 (5 bases). V lost 6 bases and J 10 bases, leaving 15 bases between the germline ends. CDR3 length equals 12 residues. Per germline, CDR1 MNHEY and CDR2 SMNVEV (reference sequence). The CDR3 DNA follows: TGTGCCAGCAGAAGGGACTTCCAGACAGCTTTCTTT. Its protein product is CASRRDFQTAFF.

A note on this clone: The same CDR3 can be traced to other DNA sequences in this sample. DNA of the CDR3: TGTGCCAGCTCACCACCGGGAGTCTATGGCTACACCTTC. It codes for CASSPPGVYGYTF. V usage is TRBV18 and J usage is TRBJ1-2; D remains unclear. With 0 bases removed from V and 4 bases from J, the gap between germline ends came to 6 bases. CDR3 size: 13 residues. CDR1 and CDR2 (germline): KGHSH, LQKENI.

V is TRBV15 and J is TRBJ2-7; 8 nucleotides match TRBD1. V lost 3 bases to trimming and J lost 0 bases; unmatched junction nucleotides: 4. CDR1 and CDR2 (germline): LNHNV, YYDKDF (reference sequence). The CDR3 is 15 amino acids. The CDR3 region has the DNA TGTGCCACCAGCAGGGGCAGGGGGCTCTCCTACGAGCAGTACTTC. It encodes CATSRGRGLSYEQYF.

The chain links TRBV29-1 to TRBJ2-7; D unclear. Germline V lookup: CDR1 SQVTM, CDR2 ANQGSEA. This CDR3 has 12 residues. Trimming took off 3 bases at V and 2 bases at J, with 8 bases between the two ends. The CDR3, as DNA: TGCAGCGTTGAGGCCGAAACCTACGAGCAGTACTTC. Encoded protein: CSVEAETYEQYF.

This rearrangement joins TRBV11-3 to TRBJ1-2, with 8 bases aligning to TRBD1. CDR3 length equals 18 residues. Germline V gives CDR1 SGHNT, CDR2 YENEEA. Trimming cost V 4 bases and J 3 bases; bases outside gene matches: 16. This chain's CDR3 is CASSSESKDREKDYGYTF. The DNA of the CDR3 is TGTGCCAGCAGCTCGGAGAGCAAGGACAGGGAGAAAGACTATGGCTACACCTTC.

The gene calls are TRBV30 and TRBJ2-7, with 10 bases identical to TRBD2. CDR3 length: 14 amino acids. Germline V lookup: CDR1 GTSNPN, CDR2 SVGIG (reference sequence). The V segment lost 5 bases and the J segment 2 bases; nucleotides outside the gene matches: 6. CDR3 sequence reads: CAWHIAGGPYEQYF. CDR3 in DNA: TGTGCCTGGCACATAGCGGGGGGTCCCTACGAGCAGTACTTC.

This chain links TRBV6-5 with TRBJ1-1, with D hard to call. The CDR3 runs to 14 residues. V gave up 0 bases and J gave up 5 bases, with 10 bases separating them. In germline, CDR1 is MNHEY, CDR2 SVGAGI. This CDR3 is CASSYSTRPTEAFF. DNA of the CDR3: TGTGCCAGCAGTTACTCGACCAGGCCAACTGAAGCTTTCTTT.

The chain carries TRBV18 and TRBJ1-3; D is undetermined. V lost 0 bases, J lost 4 bases, and 13 bases lay in between. Germline V gives CDR1 KGHSH, CDR2 LQKENI. The CDR3 sequence is 16 residues long. Written as DNA, the CDR3 is TGTGCCAGCTCACCACCGGGCATAGGAAACGGAAACACCATATATTTT. Translated, it gives CASSPPGIGNGNTIYF.

V is TRBV5-1 and J is TRBJ1-5, with D unresolved. The length of the CDR3 is 13 residues. Trimming left V 4 bases short and J 3 bases short, with 8 bases between. The V gene's germline CDR1 is SGHRS and CDR2 YFSETQ. CDR3 residues: CASSEDNNQPQHF. The CDR3, as DNA: TGCGCCAGCAGCGAAGACAACAATCAGCCCCAGCATTTT.

The CDR3 is CASSQGRGGGETQYF. The DNA for the CDR3 is TGTGCCAGCAGCCAGGGTCGCGGGGGGGGAGAGACCCAGTACTTC. This rearrangement joins TRBV11-2 to TRBJ2-5; 9 bases agree with TRBD2. The germline V gene encodes CDR1 SGHAT and CDR2 FQNNGV. This CDR3 region has 15 residues. V shed 5 bases and J 4 bases; nucleotides not matched to a gene: 8.

V usage is TRBV6-5 and J usage is TRBJ2-5, with 9 bases matching TRBD1. The CDR3 runs 14 residues. V shed 8 bases and J 0 bases; nucleotides not matched to a gene: 4. CDR1 is MNHEY and CDR2 is SVGAGI in the germline V gene. The CDR3 region has the DNA TGTGCCAGCGGGACAGGGAGTTACCAAGAGACCCAGTACTTC. Translation gives CASGTGSYQETQYF.

The chain employs TRBV9 and TRBJ1-2; the D is unclear. V dropped 4 bases and J dropped 7 bases, with 17 bases sitting between them. This CDR3 region has 14 residues. Per the germline V gene, CDR1 is SGDLS and CDR2 is YYNGEE. CDR3 coding DNA: TGTGCCAGCAGCCCGAGGGCAGGAGGGCCTGGCTACACCTTC. Translated: CASSPRAGGPGYTF.

V usage is TRBV5-1 and J usage is TRBJ2-2, with 9 bases that match TRBD1. This CDR3 is built from 16 residues. CDR1 and CDR2 from the germline V gene are SGHRS and YFSETQ. Trimming cost V 5 bases and J 6 bases; bases outside gene matches: 11. CDR3 region: CASRRYPGQGAGELFF. CDR3 DNA: TGCGCCAGCAGGCGCTATCCGGGACAGGGTGCCGGGGAGCTGTTTTTT.

The chain has TRBV7-9 and TRBJ1-2; D is possibly TRBD1 (5 bases). Per germline, CDR1 SEHNR and CDR2 FQNEAQ (reference sequence). This CDR3 comprises 11 residues. CDR3 nucleotide sequence: TGTGCTGGGGGGACCAACTATGGCTACACCTTC. Protein: CAGGTNYGYTF.

This chain uses TRBV27 with TRBJ1-1; a possible D gene is TRBD1 (6 bases). Germline CDR1 MNHEY, CDR2 SMNVEV (reference sequence). The V end was cut by 6 bases, the J end by 10 bases, with 21 bases between. CDR3 length: 14 residues. CDR3 amino acids: CASRGVGGLVGAFF. As DNA, the CDR3 is TGTGCCAGCAGGGGAGTCGGGGGGCTCGTCGGAGCTTTCTTT.

CDR3 sequence (DNA): TGTGCCAGCAGTTTATCGCGCGGGGGGCCCCTCCACTTT. Protein: CASSLSRGGPLHF. The gene calls are TRBV27 and TRBJ1-6; a possible D gene is TRBD1 (5 bases). The germline V and J ends were trimmed by 0 bases and 13 bases, with 10 bases remaining between them. Germline CDR1 reads MNHEY; CDR2 reads SMNVEV (reference sequence). The CDR3 totals 13 residues.

V gene TRBV15 combines with J gene TRBJ1-3; tentatively, D is TRBD1 (6 bases). The CDR3 has 18 residues. Germline V gene lookup returns CDR1 LNHNV and CDR2 YYDKDF (reference sequence). V was clipped by 0 bases and J by 4 bases, with 19 bases between them. DNA of the CDR3: TGTGCCACCAGCAGAGAGTTTAGGAAACAGGGAGTAGGAAACACCATATATTTT. This gives the protein CATSREFRKQGVGNTIYF.

The V gene is TRBV6-6, the J gene TRBJ1-2, with 7 bases that match TRBD1. The CDR3 is made up of 14 amino acids. J lost 6 bases, V lost 6 bases, and 10 bases had no gene match. CDR1 MNHNY and CDR2 SVGAGI come from the germline V gene (reference sequence). The CDR3, as DNA: TGTGCCAGCAGACACGACAGGGACGGGGATGGCTACACCTTC. It specifies CASRHDRDGDGYTF.

Points on this clone: The sample has other DNA sequences that encode this CDR3 too. The chain uses TRBV19 and TRBJ2-1, with 8 bases aligning to TRBD1. Germline V gives CDR1 LNHDA, CDR2 SQIVND (reference sequence). The V segment lost 9 bases and the J segment 4 bases; nucleotides outside the gene matches: 8. This CDR3 spans 14 amino acids. For the CDR3, the DNA is TGTGCCAGCCGAGACAGGGGACCTTACAATGAGCAGTTCTTC. Its protein is CASRDRGPYNEQFF. The full variable domain, with the rest looked up from reference TRBV19 and TRBJ2-1, is DGGITQSPKYLFRKEGQNVTLSCEQNLNHDAMYWYRQDPGQGLRLIYYSQIVNDFQKGDIAEGYSVSREKKESFPLTVTSAQKNPTAFYLCASRDRGPYNEQFFGPGTRLTVL.

The rearrangement joins TRBV5-6 to TRBJ2-4, with 10 nucleotides matching TRBD1. Unmatched junction bases numbered 5, after V lost 4 bases and J lost 7 bases. The CDR3 is 14 amino acids. CDR1 and CDR2 from the germline V gene are SGHDT and YYEEEE. CDR3 amino acids: CASSPGTGVNIQYF. CDR3 sequence (DNA): TGTGCCAGCAGCCCCGGGACAGGGGTGAACATTCAGTACTTC.

This chain joins TRBV3-1 (or the pseudogene TRBV3-2) and TRBJ1-1; TRBD1 agrees at 7 bases. With V trimmed by 3 bases and J by 10 bases, 8 bases remained unmatched. Germline loops: CDR1 LGHDT, CDR2 YNNKEL (reference sequence). The CDR3 sequence is 13 residues long. The CDR3 loop is CASSHTGDLAAFF. The CDR3 nucleotides are TGTGCCAGCAGCCATACAGGGGACTTGGCAGCTTTCTTT.